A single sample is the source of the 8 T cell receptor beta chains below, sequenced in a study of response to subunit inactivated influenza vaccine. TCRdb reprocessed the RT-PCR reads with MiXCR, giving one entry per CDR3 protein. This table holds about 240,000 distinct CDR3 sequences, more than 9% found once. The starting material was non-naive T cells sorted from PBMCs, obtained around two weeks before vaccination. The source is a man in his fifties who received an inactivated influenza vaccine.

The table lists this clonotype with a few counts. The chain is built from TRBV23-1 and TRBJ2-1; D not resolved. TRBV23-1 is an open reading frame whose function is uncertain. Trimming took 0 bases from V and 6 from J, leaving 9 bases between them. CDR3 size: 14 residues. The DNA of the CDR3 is TGCGCCAGCAGTCAATCATATCACTCCAATGAGCAGTTCTTC. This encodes CASSQSYHSNEQFF.

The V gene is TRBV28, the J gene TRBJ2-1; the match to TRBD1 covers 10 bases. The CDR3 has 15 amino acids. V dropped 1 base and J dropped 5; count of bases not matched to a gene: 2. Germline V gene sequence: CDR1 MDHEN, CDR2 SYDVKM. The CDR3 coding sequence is TGTGCCAGCAGTTTATCCGGGACAGGGGACAATGAGCAGTTCTTC. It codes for CASSLSGTGDNEQFF. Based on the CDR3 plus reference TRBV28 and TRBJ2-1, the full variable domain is DVKVTQSSRYLVKRTGEKVFLECVQDMDHENMFWYRQDPGLGLRLIYFSYDVKMKEKGDIPEGYSVSREKKERFSLILESASTNQTSMYLCASSLSGTGDNEQFFGPGTRLTVL.

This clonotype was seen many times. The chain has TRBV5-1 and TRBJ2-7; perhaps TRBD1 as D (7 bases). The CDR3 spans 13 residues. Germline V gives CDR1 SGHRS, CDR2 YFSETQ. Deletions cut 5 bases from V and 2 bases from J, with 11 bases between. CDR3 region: CASSSGGTYEQYF. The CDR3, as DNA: TGCGCCAGCAGTTCAGGGGGGACCTACGAGCAGTACTTC.

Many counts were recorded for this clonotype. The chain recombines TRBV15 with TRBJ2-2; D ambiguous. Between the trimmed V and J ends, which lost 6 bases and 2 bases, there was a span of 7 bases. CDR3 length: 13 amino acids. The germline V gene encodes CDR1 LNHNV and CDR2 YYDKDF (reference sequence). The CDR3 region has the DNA TGTGCCACCAGGCCCAGAAACACCGGGGAGCTGTTTTTT. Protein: CATRPRNTGELFF.

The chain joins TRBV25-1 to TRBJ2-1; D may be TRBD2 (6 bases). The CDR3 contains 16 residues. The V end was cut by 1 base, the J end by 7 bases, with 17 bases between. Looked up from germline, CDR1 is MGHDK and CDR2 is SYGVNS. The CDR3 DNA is TGTGCCAGCAGTGAATGGGTTAGCGGACTATGGAATGAGCAGTTCTTC. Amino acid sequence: CASSEWVSGLWNEQFF.

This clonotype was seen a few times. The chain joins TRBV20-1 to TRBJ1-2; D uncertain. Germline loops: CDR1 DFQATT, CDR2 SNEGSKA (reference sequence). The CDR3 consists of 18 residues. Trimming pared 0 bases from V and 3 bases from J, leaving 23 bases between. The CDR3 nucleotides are TGCAGTGCTAGAGATCTAGTCATGGGGAAATTTCTAGACTATGGCTACACCTTC. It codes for CSARDLVMGKFLDYGYTF.

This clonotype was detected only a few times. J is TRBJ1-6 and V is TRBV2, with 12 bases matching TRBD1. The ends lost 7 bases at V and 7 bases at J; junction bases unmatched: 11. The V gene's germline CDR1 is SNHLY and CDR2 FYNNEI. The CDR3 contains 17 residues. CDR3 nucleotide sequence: TGTGCCAGCAACCTCGGCGGGACAGGGGGCTTGAATTCACCCCTCCACTTT. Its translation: CASNLGGTGGLNSPLHF.

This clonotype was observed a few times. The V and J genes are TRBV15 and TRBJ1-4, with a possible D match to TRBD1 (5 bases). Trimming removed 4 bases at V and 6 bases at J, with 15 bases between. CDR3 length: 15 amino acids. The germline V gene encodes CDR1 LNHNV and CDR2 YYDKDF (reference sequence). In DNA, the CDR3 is TGTGCCACCAGCATAGGGGACTTAGGAGATGAAAAACTGTTTTTT. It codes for CATSIGDLGDEKLFF.